This note documents a single T cell receptor beta chain sequence. This entry is derived from a study of blood T cell repertoires in COVID-19. In the original workflow: Reference gene primer amplification gave nucleated cell count estimates. Some clones are missing from TCRdb's copy, which holds only in-frame ones; the method was immunoSEQ multiplex PCR. That table supplies the V and J calls and clone size; D and trimming were determined from the DNA. Found here are about 150,000 clones, 87% of them singletons; the top ten hold less than 5%. Clinical history as reported by participants underpinned cohort assignment. The germline CDR1 and CDR2 sequences are SGDLS and YYNGEE. V lost 4 bases, J lost 4 bases, and 15 bases lay in between. The CDR3 runs 15 residues.

V gene TRBV9 combines with J gene TRBJ1-3; D is possibly TRBD1 (6 bases). The specimen sequenced was PBMCs or T cells enriched from blood (not recorded which). This clonotype was obtained from a woman in her thirties or forties who had been exposed to COVID-19. The CDR3 protein is CASSTDQGRGNTIYF. The CDR3 DNA reads TGTGCCAGCAGCACCGACCAGGGGAGAGGAAACACCATATATTTT. The entire variable domain, with the rest obtained from reference TRBV9 and TRBJ1-3, is as follows: DSGVTQTPKHLITATGQRVTLRCSPRSGDLSVYWYQQSLDQGLQFLIQYYNGEERAKGNILERFSAQQFPDLHSELNLSSLELGDSALYFCASSTDQGRGNTIYFGEGSWLTVV.